This T cell receptor (beta chain) was observed in a study of blood T cell repertoires in COVID-19. Study in general: Sources were T cells, B-cell-depleted T cells, or PBMCs; the material itself was cDNA or gDNA.

Profiling relied on immunoSEQ multiplex PCR, and the TCRdb table lists in-frame clones only, not all of them. This repertoire shows about 230,000 clones, approximately 81% found once; its top ten account for approximately 8%. Specimen: peripheral blood. The clonotype comes from a woman aged 80 or over with acute or convalescent COVID-19.

The CDR3 loop reads CASSAGQGSSYEQYF. CDR3 DNA sequence: TGTGCCAGCAGCGCGGGACAGGGCAGCTCCTACGAGCAGTACTTC. The gene calls are TRBV9 and TRBJ2-7, with 9 bases identical to TRBD1. Germline CDR1 SGDLS, CDR2 YYNGEE. The CDR3 consists of 15 residues. The J segment lost 0 bases and the V segment lost 3 bases, leaving 4 bases of the junction unmatched.